The 29 T cell receptor beta chains presented below share a single source sample, sequenced in a study of OX40 agonist ivuxolimab in advanced cancers. Library creation used the immunoSEQ multiplex PCR assay. TCRdb carries this immuneACCESS record with in-frame sequences only. Its versions omit some clonotypes, under half of them owing to an unresolved V gene in the studies checked, with the rest unexplained. The sample table holds about 24,000 clones, of which roughly 84% were seen once. 20% to 30% of the sample is taken by the ten largest. The sequencing here drew on CD4+ or CD8+ T cells sorted from blood, taken in a trial of the OX40 agonist ivuxolimab. These receptors came from an adult with an advanced solid tumor such as melanoma, head and neck, liver or kidney cancer.

This chain joins TRBV9 and TRBJ2-7; 9 nucleotides agree with TRBD1. After removal of 4 bases from V and 4 bases from J, the junction contained 6 bases not matched to a gene. CDR1 is SGDLS, CDR2 YYNGEE, per germline. This CDR3 has 14 residues. CDR3 residues: CASSPRDRAYEQYF. The DNA for the CDR3 is TGTGCCAGCAGCCCTCGGGACAGGGCATACGAGCAGTACTTC.

The chain joins TRBV5-1 to TRBJ2-7; 9 bases line up with TRBD1. Unmatched junction bases numbered 4, after V lost 2 bases and J lost 1 base. The CDR3 is 15 residues long. From germline, CDR1 is SGHRS and CDR2 YFSETQ. CDR3 residues: CASSFYGTGSYEQYF. CDR3 nucleotide sequence: TGCGCCAGCAGCTTCTACGGGACAGGGTCCTACGAGCAGTACTTC.

This rearrangement joins TRBV9 to TRBJ1-2, with 8 positions matching TRBD1. Germline CDR1 is SGDLS and CDR2 is YYNGEE. V lost 4 bases and J lost 3; bases outside the gene matches: 8. The CDR3 spans 15 residues. The CDR3 protein is CASSTTQGAYYGYTF. DNA for the CDR3: TGTGCCAGCAGCACTACGCAGGGGGCCTACTATGGCTACACCTTC.

The chain is built from TRBV7-9 and TRBJ2-5; TRBD1 matches 8 bases. The CDR3 covers 18 residues. Trimming at V came to 4 bases and at J to 7 bases, leaving 20 bases not matched to a gene. CDR1 SEHNR and CDR2 FQNEAQ come from the germline V gene (reference sequence). CDR3 loop: CASSSIHHTGGDDGTQYF. CDR3 DNA sequence: TGTGCCAGCAGCTCGATTCACCATACAGGGGGTGATGACGGGACCCAGTACTTC.

This clone was found a few times. The genes are TRBV5-1 and TRBJ2-7; D is ambiguous. Germline CDR1 reads SGHRS; CDR2 reads YFSETQ. Between the trimmed V and J ends, which lost 2 bases and 0 bases, there was a span of 12 bases. CDR3 length: 15 residues. CDR3 DNA sequence: TGCGCCAGCAGCTTTTCGCAGGCTGACTCCTACGAGCAGTACTTC. It specifies CASSFSQADSYEQYF.

J is TRBJ2-2 and V is TRBV27; 8 bases align to TRBD2. Germline V gene sequence: CDR1 MNHEY, CDR2 SMNVEV (reference sequence). This CDR3 is 15 amino acids long. Trimming at V came to 2 bases and at J to 6 bases, leaving 5 bases not matched to a gene. The CDR3 region is CASSLGSGMAGELFF. The CDR3 DNA follows: TGTGCCAGCAGTTTAGGTAGCGGGATGGCCGGGGAGCTGTTTTTT.

V is TRBV5-1 and J is TRBJ1-2; weak D call: TRBD1 (5 bases). V was cut by 2 bases and J by 6 bases, with 11 bases left in between. Germline CDR1 reads SGHRS; CDR2 reads YFSETQ. The CDR3 has 13 amino acids. The CDR3 sequence is CASSFQGMDGYTF. CDR3 coding DNA: TGCGCCAGCAGCTTTCAGGGAATGGATGGCTACACCTTC.

The chain employs TRBV6-5 and TRBJ2-7; 12 bases map to TRBD1. This CDR3 contains 14 residues. V trimming: 6 bases; J trimming: 5 bases; junction bases outside the gene matches: 5. Germline V CDR1 and CDR2: MNHEY, SVGAGI. CDR3 sequence: CASSLGTGGNEQYF. DNA of the CDR3: TGTGCCAGCAGCCTCGGGACAGGGGGCAACGAGCAGTACTTC.

This chain uses TRBV10-3 with TRBJ2-1; D may be TRBD2 (5 bases). V gave up 7 bases and J gave up 10 bases, with 11 bases separating them. Germline V CDR1 and CDR2: ENHRY, SYGVKD. This CDR3 region has 11 residues. Here the CDR3 DNA reads TGTGCCATCACCGGAGGTAGGGAGCAGTTCTTC. Translating gives CAITGGREQFF.

This clone was counted a single time. The CDR3 nucleotides read TGTGCCAGCAAACCTAGCGGCTACAATGAGCAGTTCTTC. Protein product: CASKPSGYNEQFF. The chain recombines TRBV11-3 with TRBJ2-1; 7 nucleotides line up with TRBD2. Looked up from germline, CDR1 is SGHNT and CDR2 is YENEEA. The CDR3 extends over 13 amino acids. J was trimmed by 3 bases and V by 7 bases; bases with no gene match: 3.

V is TRBV5-1 and J is TRBJ2-5; D possibly corresponds to TRBD1 (5 bases). Germline values: CDR1 SGHRS, CDR2 YFSETQ. V was pared by 1 base and J by 2 bases, with 9 bases between. The CDR3 extends over 14 amino acids. CDR3 bases: TGCGCCAGCAGCTTGATTCCAGGGCAAGAGACCCAGTACTTC. Its protein product is CASSLIPGQETQYF.

This clone was seen only a few times. CDR3 amino acids: CASSIDTGTSGAYEQYF. Written as DNA, the CDR3 is TGTGCCAGTAGTATAGATACCGGGACTAGCGGAGCCTACGAGCAGTACTTC. This sequence joins TRBV19 and TRBJ2-7; 11 nucleotides line up with TRBD2. This CDR3 contains 17 residues. V lost 0 bases to trimming and J lost 2 bases; unmatched junction nucleotides: 6. CDR1 is LNHDA and CDR2 is SQIVND in the germline V gene (reference sequence).

The rearrangement joins TRBV6-5 to TRBJ2-7; the D gene is possibly TRBD1 (6 bases). CDR3 length: 13 residues. Trimming cost V 4 bases and J 5 bases, with 12 bases left between them. CDR1 and CDR2 (germline): MNHEY, SVGAGI. The CDR3 nucleotides are TGTGCCAGCAGTTTTTCCAGGGACAACGAGCAGTACTTC. Its translation is CASSFSRDNEQYF.

The chain links TRBV28 to TRBJ2-5; D perhaps matches TRBD2 (5 bases). V was shortened by 5 bases and J by 2 bases, with 9 bases between the two germline ends. CDR1 is MDHEN and CDR2 is SYDVKM in the germline V gene. This CDR3 is built from 13 residues. CDR3 in amino acids: CASSTGIQETQYF. CDR3 sequence (DNA): TGTGCCAGCAGTACCGGGATTCAAGAGACCCAGTACTTC.

The V gene is TRBV11-2, the J gene TRBJ2-7; tentatively, D is TRBD1 or TRBD2 (6 bases each). The germline V gene encodes CDR1 SGHAT and CDR2 FQNNGV. The CDR3 has 15 residues. V lost 6 bases and J lost 3, with 18 bases in between. CDR3 DNA: TGTGCCAGCAGGGAACTCGGGGGCGGGCTCTACGAGCAGTACTTC. Protein: CASRELGGGLYEQYF.

The chain uses TRBV7-3 and TRBJ2-3; D could derive from TRBD1 or TRBD2 (5 bases each). Germline V gene lookup returns CDR1 SGHTA and CDR2 FQGTGA. This CDR3 contains 16 residues. Trimming removed 2 bases at V and 3 bases at J, with 15 bases between. CDR3 region: CASSLFGRELTDTQYF. The CDR3 DNA sequence: TGTGCCAGCAGCTTATTCGGCAGGGAGTTGACAGATACGCAGTATTTT.

The chain is built from TRBV28 and TRBJ2-1, with 10 positions matching TRBD2. CDR1 and CDR2 (germline): MDHEN, SYDVKM. The CDR3 covers 17 residues. After removal of 1 base from V and 2 bases from J, the junction contained 5 bases not matched to a gene. In DNA, the CDR3 is TGTGCCAGCAGTTTATTCCTAGCGGGAGCAGCCTACAATGAGCAGTTCTTC. Translating gives CASSLFLAGAAYNEQFF.

The chain links TRBV5-1 to TRBJ2-7; D gene unclear. Germline CDR1 SGHRS, CDR2 YFSETQ. V lost 0 bases, J lost 5 bases, and 15 bases lay in between. CDR3 length: 15 amino acids. The CDR3 region is CASSLESVDGDEQYF. CDR3 bases: TGCGCCAGCAGCTTGGAATCCGTGGACGGAGACGAGCAGTACTTC.

V usage is TRBV9 and J usage is TRBJ2-1; TRBD1 aligns across 9 bases. With 0 bases clipped from V and 4 bases from J, the junction kept 5 bases outside the gene matches. Germline V gene lookup returns CDR1 SGDLS and CDR2 YYNGEE. The CDR3 has 16 amino acids. CDR3 residues: CASSVAYRGPYNEQFF. CDR3 bases: TGTGCCAGCAGCGTAGCTTACAGGGGGCCTTACAATGAGCAGTTCTTC.

The chain carries TRBV30 and TRBJ1-1, with D unresolved. This CDR3 contains 15 residues. Germline CDR1 GTSNPN, CDR2 SVGIG (reference sequence). Deletions cut 1 base from V and 0 bases from J, with 12 bases between. DNA of the CDR3: TGTGCCTGGAGTGAGGTAATAGGGTTGAACACTGAAGCTTTCTTT. Translated, it gives CAWSEVIGLNTEAFF.

This sequence joins TRBV28 and TRBJ2-5; maybe TRBD2 (6 bases). This CDR3 has 16 amino acids. Germline V gives CDR1 MDHEN, CDR2 SYDVKM. V dropped 3 bases and J dropped 1 base, with 15 bases sitting between them. The CDR3 reads CASSFLRTEGQETQYF. The DNA of the CDR3 is TGTGCCAGCAGTTTCCTGCGCACGGAGGGCCAAGAGACCCAGTACTTC.

The J gene is TRBJ2-5, the V gene TRBV7-9; D is undetermined. CDR1 and CDR2 (germline): SEHNR, FQNEAQ (reference sequence). The length of the CDR3 is 14 residues. V was cut by 2 bases and J by 5 bases, with 12 bases left in between. The CDR3: CASSLSLGFETQYF. The CDR3 DNA sequence: TGTGCCAGCAGCTTATCACTTGGCTTTGAGACCCAGTACTTC.

In its sample, this clone was seen a few times. The J gene is TRBJ2-3, the V gene TRBV6-4; a possible D gene is TRBD2 (5 bases). The CDR3 runs to 15 residues. Germline CDR1 reads MRHNA; CDR2 reads SNTAGT. V lost 0 bases to trimming and J lost 2 bases, with 9 bases between them. CDR3 DNA sequence: TGTGCCAGCAGTGACTCTGGAGGCTCCACAGATACGCAGTATTTT. Translating gives CASSDSGGSTDTQYF.

The rearrangement uses TRBV6-4 and TRBJ2-1; 9 bases match TRBD2. This CDR3 comprises 15 residues. The V segment lost 5 bases and the J segment 2 bases; nucleotides outside the gene matches: 4. Germline CDR1 is MRHNA and CDR2 is SNTAGT. CDR3 nucleotide sequence: TGTGCCAGCAGTCAGCGGGAGGTAGCCTACAATGAGCAGTTCTTC. Protein: CASSQREVAYNEQFF.

This sequence joins TRBV5-1 and TRBJ2-5, with TRBD2 matching over 12 bases. Germline-derived CDR1 and CDR2 are SGHRS and YFSETQ. The junction had 11 bases not matched to a gene; V was cut back by 4 bases and J by 4 bases. The CDR3 spans 17 residues. The CDR3 sequence is CASSPLLAGGRGETQYF. CDR3 DNA: TGCGCCAGCAGCCCCCTCCTAGCGGGAGGGAGGGGAGAGACCCAGTACTTC. Complete variable domain (other parts from reference TRBV5-1 and TRBJ2-5): KAGVTQTPRYLIKTRGQQVTLSCSPISGHRSVSWYQQTPGQGLQFLFEYFSETQRNKGNFPGRFSGRQFSNSRSEMNVSTLELGDSALYLCASSPLLAGGRGETQYFGPGTRLLVL.

The chain recombines TRBV4-1 with TRBJ1-2; D might be TRBD1 (5 bases). With 0 bases removed from V and 5 bases from J, the gap between germline ends came to 16 bases. The germline gives CDR1 MGHRA, CDR2 YSYEKL. This CDR3 spans 16 amino acids. The CDR3 sequence: CASSQDRSVGGYGYTF. In DNA, the CDR3 is TGCGCCAGCAGCCAAGATCGGTCGGTGGGGGGTTATGGCTACACCTTC.

This CDR3 reads CASSLGTGGWKTQYF. Here the CDR3 DNA reads TGTGCCAGCAGCTTGGGGACAGGGGGCTGGAAGACCCAGTACTTC. This chain links TRBV5-8 with TRBJ2-5; TRBD1 matches 11 bases. CDR3 length: 15 residues. V gave up 0 bases and J gave up 6 bases; unmatched junction bases: 4. Germline V lookup: CDR1 SGHTS, CDR2 YDEGEE.

There are a few counts of this clone. This rearrangement joins TRBV30 to TRBJ1-1; TRBD1 is a possible D gene (5 bases). Germline loops: CDR1 GTSNPN, CDR2 SVGIG (reference sequence). V was trimmed by 0 bases and J by 4 bases, leaving 9 bases between them. The CDR3 sequence is 13 residues long. CDR3 loop: CAWSVRGFTEAFF. Here the CDR3 DNA reads TGTGCCTGGAGTGTACGGGGGTTCACTGAAGCTTTCTTT. Full variable domain (remainder filled in from reference TRBV30 and TRBJ1-1): SQTIHQWPATLVQPVGSPLSLECTVEGTSNPNLYWYRQAAGRGLQLLFYSVGIGQISSEVPQNLSASRPQDRQFILSSKKLLLSDSGFYLCAWSVRGFTEAFFGQGTRLTVV.

The V gene is TRBV6-1, the J gene TRBJ2-7, with D maybe TRBD1 (6 bases). The V end lost 4 bases, the J end lost 1 base, and 14 bases lay between the germline ends. The CDR3 has 15 residues. The germline V gene has CDR1 MNHNS and CDR2 SASEGT. The CDR3 nucleotides read TGTGCCAGCAGTGGGGGGACACCCGATTCCTACGAGCAGTACTTC. This gives the protein CASSGGTPDSYEQYF.